The rows below give T cell receptor beta chains drawn from one sample of a study of blood T cell repertoires in COVID-19. The repertoire was sequenced with immunoSEQ multiplex PCR; TCRdb's copy has only in-frame clones and lacks some. The sample yields about 440,000 clones, about 90% seen once. The sample taken for sequencing was PBMCs or T cells enriched from blood (not recorded which). These receptor sequences come from a man aged 18 to 30 who had recovered from COVID-19. The CDR3 runs from the conserved cysteine through the conserved F or W. D genes are given only for firm matches. Part of the rows lack a size; the others show once, few, many or a class for expanded clones.

TRBD1	-	TRBV2	TRBJ1-4	CASSPRGNEKLFF	TGTGCCAGCAGTCCCAGGGGGAATGAAAAACTGTTTTTT
-	-	TRBV4-2	TRBJ1-2	CASSQDRGPLPYGYTF	TGTGCCAGCAGCCAAGACAGGGGACCTCTCCCCTATGGCTACACCTTC
TRBD1	-	TRBV11-2	TRBJ1-1	CASSLEQGAMGTEAFF	TGTGCCAGCAGCTTAGAACAGGGGGCAATGGGCACTGAAGCTTTCTTT
-	-	TRBV7-9	TRBJ1-1	CASSLATATEAFF	TGTGCCAGCAGCTTAGCTACAGCCACTGAAGCTTTCTTT
TRBD1	-	TRBV5-1	TRBJ1-1	CASLGQGLVLAFF	TGCGCCAGCCTAGGACAGGGACTTGTTCTAGCTTTCTTT
TRBD1	-	TRBV29-1	TRBJ1-4	CSAGTGHSEKLFF	TGCAGCGCTGGGACAGGGCATAGTGAAAAACTGTTTTTT
-	once	TRBV10-1	TRBJ2-3	CASSESKGGTDTQYF	TGCGCCAGCAGTGAGTCAAAGGGGGGCACAGATACGCAGTATTTT
TRBD2	-	TRBV5-1	TRBJ2-5	CASSLGLAGETQYF	TGCGCCAGCAGCTTGGGACTAGCGGGAGAGACCCAGTACTTC
-	-	TRBV27	TRBJ1-1	CASSSGTFTPAFF	TGTGCCAGCAGTTCCGGGACATTCACACCAGCTTTCTTT
-	once	TRBV6-2/TRBV6-3	TRBJ1-4	CASSFNPEQGYEKLFF	TGTGCCAGCAGTTTCAACCCGGAACAGGGCTATGAAAAACTGTTTTTT
-	-	TRBV28	TRBJ1-5	CASRRIASANQPQHF	TGTGCCAGCCGGAGGATAGCCAGCGCGAATCAGCCCCAGCATTTT
TRBD1	once	TRBV15	TRBJ2-7	CATSSRGTGTYEQYF	TGTGCCACCAGCAGTAGAGGGACAGGGACCTACGAGCAGTACTTC
TRBD2	-	TRBV19	TRBJ2-7	CASSPQRELRQKQYF	TGTGCCAGTAGTCCTCAGCGGGAGCTTAGGCAGAAGCAGTACTTC
-	-	TRBV29-1	TRBJ2-7	CSLVVIGGATRGEQYF	TGCAGCCTCGTGGTGATCGGCGGGGCCACCCGGGGGGAGCAGTACTTC